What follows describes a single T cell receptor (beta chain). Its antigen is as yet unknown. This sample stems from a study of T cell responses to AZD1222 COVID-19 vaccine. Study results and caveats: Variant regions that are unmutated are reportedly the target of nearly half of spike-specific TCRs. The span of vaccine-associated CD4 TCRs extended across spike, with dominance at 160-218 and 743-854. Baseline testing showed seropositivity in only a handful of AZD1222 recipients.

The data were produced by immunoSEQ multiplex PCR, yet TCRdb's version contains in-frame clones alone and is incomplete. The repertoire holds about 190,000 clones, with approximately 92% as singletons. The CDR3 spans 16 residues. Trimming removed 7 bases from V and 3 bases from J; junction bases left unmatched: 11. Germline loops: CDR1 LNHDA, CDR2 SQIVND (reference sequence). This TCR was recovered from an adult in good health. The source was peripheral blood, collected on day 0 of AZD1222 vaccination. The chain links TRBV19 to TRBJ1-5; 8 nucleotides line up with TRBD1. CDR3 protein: CASIGGQGFPNQPQHF. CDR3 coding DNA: TGTGCCAGTATAGGAGGACAGGGTTTTCCCAATCAGCCCCAGCATTTT. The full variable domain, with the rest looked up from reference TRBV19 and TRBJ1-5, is DGGITQSPKYLFRKEGQNVTLSCEQNLNHDAMYWYRQDPGQGLRLIYYSQIVNDFQKGDIAEGYSVSREKKESFPLTVTSAQKNPTAFYLCASIGGQGFPNQPQHFGDGTRLSIL.